What follows are 28 T cell receptor beta chains derived from one specimen sequenced in a study of response to subunit inactivated influenza vaccine. Using its own MiXCR run on the RT-PCR reads, TCRdb lists one record per CDR3 protein. Among 550,000 to 650,000 distinct CDR3 sequences listed, about 12% were seen once. The sample in question was PBMCs from blood, obtained on the day of vaccination. Receptors were obtained from a man between 45 and 60 years old who received an inactivated influenza vaccine.

Ten or more counts support this clonotype. The chain uses TRBV15 and TRBJ2-4; perhaps TRBD1 as D (6 bases). V lost 4 bases, J lost 5 bases, and 18 bases lay in between. CDR3 length: 16 residues. The V gene's germline CDR1 is LNHNV and CDR2 YYDKDF (reference sequence). CDR3 sequence: CATSTALSQGQNIQYF. CDR3 DNA: TGTGCCACCAGCACCGCCCTGTCACAGGGCCAAAACATTCAGTACTTC.

The rearrangement links TRBV6-2 or TRBV6-3 to TRBJ2-3; 10 nucleotides agree with TRBD2. The CDR3 has 15 residues. Per the germline V gene, CDR1 is MNHEY and CDR2 is SVGEGT. After removal of 4 bases from V and 3 bases from J, the junction contained 4 bases not matched to a gene. The CDR3: CASSWLSGRTDTQYF. The CDR3 DNA reads as TGTGCCAGCAGTTGGCTTAGCGGGAGGACAGATACGCAGTATTTT.

The table lists this clonotype with a few counts. V gene TRBV7-9 combines with J gene TRBJ2-5, with D possibly called TRBD1 or TRBD2 (6 bases each). Trimming cost V 5 bases and J 5 bases, with 18 bases left between them. The CDR3 has 15 residues. The germline CDR1 and CDR2 sequences are SEHNR and FQNEAQ (reference sequence). CDR3 in amino acids: CASSGRWAGGETQYF. The CDR3 DNA sequence: TGTGCCAGCAGCGGACGGTGGGCCGGGGGCGAGACCCAGTACTTC. Supplemented by reference TRBV7-9 and TRBJ2-5, the full variable domain reads DTGVSQNPRHKITKRGQNVTFRCDPISEHNRLYWYRQTLGQGPEFLTYFQNEAQLEKSRLLSDRFSAERPKGSFSTLEIQRTEQGDSAMYLCASSGRWAGGETQYFGPGTRLLVL.

The sample holds a few counts of this clonotype. The conserved phenylalanine or tryptophan is not found at the CDR3 terminus, so this likely reflects a read error. It is unclear where the CDR3 begins or ends on the DNA, so no DNA is shown, and the CDR3 is as TCRdb lists it. The chain employs TRBV20-1 and TRBJ2-7; TRBD1 reflects the table's D call only, with no check against the DNA. The germline CDR1 and CDR2 sequences are DFQATT and SNEGSKA (reference sequence). The CDR3 is 8 residues long, ends included. CDR3 sequence reads: CSARGDVL.

The V gene is TRBV6-2 or TRBV6-3, the J gene TRBJ2-7; no firm D call. V lost 6 bases to trimming and J lost 3 bases, with 12 bases between them. The CDR3 has 13 amino acids. In germline, CDR1 is MNHEY, CDR2 SVGEGT. The CDR3 region is CASRTPGSYEQYF. CDR3 nucleotides: TGTGCCAGCAGAACCCCGGGCAGCTACGAGCAGTACTTC.

V usage is TRBV12-3 or TRBV12-4 and J usage is TRBJ2-1; the D gene could be TRBD1 or TRBD2 (5 bases each). There are 16 residues in the CDR3. V was trimmed by 5 bases and J by 2 bases, leaving 16 bases between them. The CDR3 loop is CASSRGGGSAYNEQFF. The CDR3 nucleotides are TGTGCCAGCAGTCGGGGCGGCGGGTCGGCCTACAATGAGCAGTTCTTC.

The chain couples TRBV29-1 to TRBJ2-1; maybe TRBD1 (6 bases). V dropped 1 base and J dropped 7 bases, with 11 bases sitting between them. The CDR3 has 13 residues. Germline CDR1 reads SQVTM; CDR2 reads ANQGSEA. CDR3 residues: CSVEAPDSNEQFF. CDR3 nucleotide sequence: TGCAGCGTTGAAGCACCGGACAGTAATGAGCAGTTCTTC.

This clonotype has a count of ten or more. This sequence joins TRBV12-3 or TRBV12-4 and TRBJ1-4; 9 nucleotides align to TRBD1. J lost 7 bases, V lost 3 bases, and 12 bases had no gene match. This CDR3 has 17 amino acids. The CDR3 region is CASSLETGGAKSEKLFF. The DNA for the CDR3 is TGTGCCAGCAGTTTGGAAACAGGGGGCGCGAAAAGTGAAAAACTGTTTTTT.

This clonotype came up a few times. V usage is TRBV19 and J usage is TRBJ2-2, with D unresolved. Trimming took off 7 bases at V and 0 bases at J, with 15 bases between the two ends. CDR3 length: 16 amino acids. Germline CDR1 reads LNHDA; CDR2 reads SQIVND (reference sequence). In DNA form, the CDR3 reads TGTGCCAGTACCTACGGAAGACTGACGAACACCGGGGAGCTGTTTTTT. Translating it yields CASTYGRLTNTGELFF.

The sample holds a few counts of this clonotype. The chain is built from TRBV28 and TRBJ1-1; the D is unclear. CDR1 and CDR2 from the germline V gene are MDHEN and SYDVKM. CDR3 length: 15 amino acids. The V end lost 3 bases, the J end lost 6 bases, and 17 bases lay between the germline ends. This CDR3 is CASSFVAHGVAEAFF. CDR3 nucleotides: TGTGCCAGCAGTTTCGTTGCACACGGGGTGGCTGAAGCTTTCTTT.

This clonotype was picked up a small number of times. This chain connects TRBV12-3 or TRBV12-4 to TRBJ2-5, with 13 bases matching TRBD2. J lost 4 bases, V lost 7 bases, and 6 bases had no gene match. This CDR3 has 15 amino acids. The CDR3 spells CASTALAGGLETQYF. CDR3 bases: TGTGCCAGCACCGCACTAGCGGGAGGGCTAGAGACCCAGTACTTC.

This clonotype came up a few times. The chain carries TRBV11-2 and TRBJ1-1; D may be TRBD1 (6 bases). Trimming pared 4 bases from V and 9 bases from J, leaving 9 bases between. The CDR3 length is 11 residues. Looked up from germline, CDR1 is SGHAT and CDR2 is FQNNGV. CDR3 in DNA: TGTGCCAGCAGCTCAGGGGACAAAGCTTTCTTT. It specifies CASSSGDKAFF.

This clonotype was seen more than once but under ten times. The chain is built from TRBV20-1 and TRBJ2-5; D is ambiguous. Between the trimmed V and J ends, which lost 1 base and 2 bases, there was a span of 8 bases. Germline CDR1 reads DFQATT; CDR2 reads SNEGSKA (reference sequence). This CDR3 spans 13 amino acids. The CDR3 DNA reads as TGCAGTGCTAGAGGGGCGGCGCAAGAGACCCAGTACTTC. Its translation: CSARGAAQETQYF.

The rearrangement uses TRBV28 and TRBJ1-5; D is undetermined. This CDR3 spans 13 amino acids. V lost 7 bases and J 2 bases, leaving 9 bases between the germline ends. In germline, CDR1 is MDHEN, CDR2 SYDVKM. CDR3 bases: TGTGCCAGCAAGAACCGCCGCAATCAGCCCCAGCATTTT. Its translation is CASKNRRNQPQHF.

This clonotype was counted at least ten times. The chain couples TRBV18 to TRBJ2-1; a weak D match, TRBD2 (6 bases). Trimming pared 3 bases from V and 3 bases from J, leaving 9 bases between. Germline lookup yields CDR1 KGHSH and CDR2 LQKENI. This CDR3 contains 14 residues. The CDR3 bases are TGTGCCAGCTCACCGAATAGCGGCTACAATGAGCAGTTCTTC. This gives the protein CASSPNSGYNEQFF.

V gene TRBV5-1 combines with J gene TRBJ1-5; 7 positions match TRBD1. The V gene end was trimmed by 0 bases and the J gene end by 6 bases; junction bases not matched to a gene: 3. The CDR3 has 14 amino acids. Germline V gene data show CDR1 as SGHRS and CDR2 as YFSETQ. The CDR3 is CASSLDRGGQPQHF. CDR3 DNA sequence: TGCGCCAGCAGCTTGGACAGGGGAGGTCAGCCCCAGCATTTT.

This clonotype was counted between two and nine times. The V and J genes are TRBV29-1 and TRBJ1-2; maybe TRBD1 (5 bases). CDR3 length equals 14 residues. CDR1 and CDR2 (germline): SQVTM, ANQGSEA. Trimming shortened V by 0 bases and J by 4 bases, and 12 bases separated the two germline ends. CDR3 sequence reads: CSVEDRDHGYGYTF. In nucleotides, the CDR3 is TGCAGCGTTGAAGACCGGGACCACGGCTATGGCTACACCTTC.

The chain couples TRBV14 to TRBJ2-1; TRBD1 matches at 8 bases. The CDR3 is 16 residues long. J gave up 10 bases and V 2 bases, and 13 bases lay outside the gene matches. Germline V gives CDR1 SGHDN, CDR2 FVKESK. CDR3 in DNA: TGTGCCAGCAGCCAATTCAAGGACAGGGTCCGGGGGGAGCAGTTCTTC. Its translation is CASSQFKDRVRGEQFF.

This clonotype was found a few times. The chain recombines TRBV3-1 with TRBJ2-5; a possible D gene is TRBD1 (5 bases). Germline CDR1 is LGHDT and CDR2 is YNNKEL (reference sequence). The CDR3 runs 15 residues. V was cut by 4 bases and J by 4 bases, with 16 bases left in between. CDR3 sequence reads: CASSPRQGRAETQYF. In DNA form, the CDR3 reads TGTGCCAGCAGCCCCCGCCAGGGAAGGGCAGAGACCCAGTACTTC.

The DNA for the CDR3 is TGTGCCAGCAGCTTGTGGGACAGCAATGAAAAACTGTTTTTT. Translated, it gives CASSLWDSNEKLFF. V gene TRBV5-4 combines with J gene TRBJ1-4, with 7 bases aligning to TRBD1. Germline values: CDR1 SGHNT, CDR2 YYREEE (reference sequence). J gave up 5 bases and V 1 base, and 2 bases lay outside the gene matches. The CDR3 sequence is 14 residues long.

The table lists this clonotype with a few counts. The CDR3 DNA sequence: TGCGCCAGCAGCCACCCAGCGGGGGGGAGGGATACGCAGTATTTT. It is translated as CASSHPAGGRDTQYF. This chain joins TRBV10-2 and TRBJ2-3; 10 bases agree with TRBD2. CDR3 length equals 15 residues. Germline assignment: CDR1 WSHSY and CDR2 SAAADI. The J segment lost 6 bases and the V segment lost 6 bases, leaving 9 bases of the junction unmatched.

The genes are TRBV5-1 and TRBJ2-7; maybe TRBD1 (6 bases). Germline CDR1 reads SGHRS; CDR2 reads YFSETQ. The CDR3 is 12 residues long. V was clipped by 5 bases and J by 5 bases, with 11 bases between them. The CDR3 here is CASRQTGNEQYF. DNA for the CDR3: TGCGCCAGCAGGCAAACAGGGAACGAGCAGTACTTC. Based on the CDR3 plus reference TRBV5-1 and TRBJ2-7, the full variable domain is KAGVTQTPRYLIKTRGQQVTLSCSPISGHRSVSWYQQTPGQGLQFLFEYFSETQRNKGNFPGRFSGRQFSNSRSEMNVSTLELGDSALYLCASRQTGNEQYFGPGTRLTVT.

This chain links TRBV5-1 with TRBJ2-1, with 8 nucleotides matching TRBD2. J lost 4 bases, V lost 2 bases, and 5 bases had no gene match. CDR1 SGHRS and CDR2 YFSETQ come from the germline V gene. The CDR3 consists of 15 residues. The CDR3 spells CASSFSGAEYNEQFF. CDR3 sequence (DNA): TGCGCCAGCAGCTTTAGCGGGGCAGAATACAATGAGCAGTTCTTC.

The genes are TRBV20-1 and TRBJ1-5; D not certain. CDR1 and CDR2 (germline): DFQATT, SNEGSKA (reference sequence). The CDR3 runs 14 residues. V was shortened by 6 bases and J by 0 bases, with 12 bases between the two germline ends. CDR3 sequence reads: CSARTVGSNQPQHF. Here the CDR3 DNA reads TGCAGTGCGCGGACGGTGGGTAGCAATCAGCCCCAGCATTTT.

This clonotype was observed a handful of times. The J gene is TRBJ2-1, the V gene TRBV11-2; the match to TRBD2 covers 10 bases. The junction had 6 bases not matched to a gene; V was cut back by 2 bases and J by 8 bases. The CDR3 extends over 15 amino acids. Germline V lookup: CDR1 SGHAT, CDR2 FQNNGV. DNA of the CDR3: TGTGCCAGCAGCTTACAGCGGGGGGGCGTCGATGAGCAGTTCTTC. The encoded protein is CASSLQRGGVDEQFF. Combining the CDR3 with reference TRBV11-2 and TRBJ2-1 gives the whole variable domain EAGVAQSPRYKIIEKRQSVAFWCNPISGHATLYWYQQILGQGPKLLIQFQNNGVVDDSQLPKDRFSAERLKGVDSTLKIQPAKLEDSAVYLCASSLQRGGVDEQFFGPGTRLTVL.

This clonotype has only a few counts. This chain links TRBV20-1 with TRBJ2-2; either TRBD1 or TRBD2 may supply D (5 bases each). V gave up 4 bases and J gave up 5 bases, with 17 bases separating them. Germline V gene lookup returns CDR1 DFQATT and CDR2 SNEGSKA (reference sequence). The length of the CDR3 is 15 residues. The CDR3 DNA sequence: TGCAGTGCTACCAATGGGGGTCGGGATACCGGGGAGCTGTTTTTT. This translates into CSATNGGRDTGELFF.

The V gene is TRBV27, the J gene TRBJ1-3; no definite D call. This CDR3 has 15 amino acids. V was clipped by 6 bases and J by 0 bases, with 12 bases between them. Germline loops: CDR1 MNHEY, CDR2 SMNVEV (reference sequence). The CDR3 DNA follows: TGTGCCAGCAGCTTACTTGGGTCCTCTGGAAACACCATATATTTT. Protein product: CASSLLGSSGNTIYF.

This sequence joins TRBV5-5 and TRBJ1-2; 8 bases match TRBD1. From germline, CDR1 is SGHKS and CDR2 YYEKEE (reference sequence). CDR3 size: 13 residues. V was clipped by 5 bases and J by 6 bases; unmatched bases: 6. The CDR3 DNA reads as TGTGCCAGCAGAAAACCGGGACAGGATGGCTACACCTTC. Translated: CASRKPGQDGYTF.